What follows describes a single T cell receptor beta chain. Its antigen is not identified. The entry originates in a study of T cell responses to AZD1222 COVID-19 vaccine. The J segment lost 5 bases and the V segment lost 0 bases, leaving 16 bases of the junction unmatched. There are 20 residues in the CDR3. In germline, CDR1 is LGHNA, CDR2 YSLEER. Assay: immunoSEQ multiplex PCR; the TCRdb copy retains only in-frame clones and omits some. The table includes around 130,000 clones, less than 95% detected once. Study-level results: Close to half of all spike-specific TCRs reportedly target regions of the variants that are unmutated. Spike-wide vaccine-associated CD4 TCRs dominated at 160-218 and 743-854. Donors were mostly white British, more females; clonal diversity possibly underestimated.

The chain has TRBV4-3 and TRBJ2-2; TRBD1 matches 9 bases. This TCR derives from an adult who received the MenACWY meningococcal vaccine as a control. Sequencing used peripheral blood, obtained 28 days after the second dose of the MenACWY control vaccine. The CDR3 reads CASSQESLGTGHLSTGELFF. In nucleotides, the CDR3 is TGCGCCAGCAGCCAAGAGAGTTTAGGGACAGGGCATTTGTCAACCGGGGAGCTGTTTTTT.